The source of this TCR beta chain is a study of T cells in localized non-small cell lung cancer. Findings and limits, study-wide: Longer overall survival was linked to higher blood T cell density. Compared with tumor, uninvolved adjacent lung displayed greater T cell clonality, ranking highest overall. Adjacent lung had a median roughly 60 of the 100 largest tumor clones.

As to this clone: The antigen is not known.

Germline-derived CDR1 and CDR2 are SGHRS and YFSETQ. Deletions cut 9 bases from V and 7 bases from J, with 16 bases between. CDR3 length: 13 amino acids. Only in-frame clones appear in the TCRdb table, and some are missing; sequencing was by immunoSEQ multiplex PCR. The table has more than 45,000 clones, approximately 88% seen once. The TCR originated in a man aged 35 to 70 with stage III lung adenocarcinoma. The material sequenced was peripheral blood mononuclear cells, taken before any cancer treatment. The V gene is TRBV5-1, the J gene TRBJ2-2; weak D call: TRBD2 (7 bases). The CDR3: CATREGEHGELFF. The CDR3, as DNA: TGCGCCACCAGGGAGGGGGAACACGGGGAGCTGTTTTTT.